This paragraph reports one T cell receptor beta chain. The data belong to a study of shared T cell receptors in the human thymus. The CDR3 covers 19 residues. Repertoires were generated with immunoSEQ multiplex PCR, while TCRdb's copy carries only in-frame clones and drops some. The table shows roughly 660,000 clones, with approximately 90% occurring only once. Separately, the same data were catalogued under a study of human thymus T cells. That source adds: Thymic and blood repertoires appeared to carry a bias in their V and J gene usage. Related research found strongly overlapping thymic repertoires in unrelated individuals.

The receptor comes from a boy younger than two with a congenital heart defect. Sequenced: thymocytes. V and J are TRBV21-1 and TRBJ2-1; the D call TRBD2 from the table was never checked on the DNA. TRBV21-1 represents a pseudogene. The CDR3, as DNA: TGTGCCAGCAGCACACCGGGACTAGCGGGACCCCCCCCCTACAATGAGCAGTTCTTC. Its translation is CASSTPGLAGPPPYNEQFF.